This T cell receptor (beta chain) was sequenced for a study of CD8 T cells in ankylosing spondylitis. Findings of the study overall: Blood from ankylosing spondylitis patients appeared to carry a characteristic roughly eight-variant TCR beta motif.

TCR beta libraries were made by quantitative 5'-RACE with molecular barcodes. TCRdb used MiXCR to reprocess the 5' RACE reads, holding one entry per CDR3 protein. The sample records about 540,000 distinct CDR3 sequences, approximately 11% being singletons. V gave up 3 bases and J gave up 8 bases; unmatched junction bases: 9. The CDR3 loop spans 15 amino acids. Germline lookup yields CDR1 SNHLY and CDR2 FYNNEI. This clonotype was seen ten or more times. Its antigen is as yet unknown. This receptor was taken from a male donor with ankylosing spondylitis. The specimen sequenced was blood, either unsorted or a sorted T cell fraction (not recorded which). The V gene is TRBV2, the J gene TRBJ2-1, with 8 bases fitting TRBD1. The DNA for the CDR3 is TGTGCCAGCAGTGACGATCAGGGGGCGCAATATGAGCAGTTCTTC. This gives the protein CASSDDQGAQYEQFF.